The 21 T cell receptor beta chains reported below all come from one sample, sequenced in a study of cytomegalovirus exposure and HLA in healthy donors. 60 Vbeta and 13 Jbeta primers were used in PCR. The assay was immunoSEQ multiplex PCR, and TCRdb's table has in-frame clones only and misses some. The repertoire holds roughly 18,000 clones, with about 77% as singletons. Source material: PBMCs. All receptors derive from a man between 18 and 29 years old in good health and CMV-seronegative.

The genes are TRBV10-1 and TRBJ1-2; no clear D gene. The CDR3 is 12 residues long. With 7 bases removed from V and 8 bases from J, the gap between germline ends came to 14 bases. Germline V gives CDR1 WNHNN, CDR2 SYGVQD (reference sequence). The CDR3 region has the DNA TGCGCCAGCACCCCGGGTGGGAGCGGCTACACCTTC. It yields the protein CASTPGGSGYTF.

The CDR3 spells CACPPSGGADEQFF. CDR3 in DNA: TGTGCCTGTCCGCCTAGCGGGGGGGCCGATGAGCAGTTCTTC. The chain is built from TRBV30 and TRBJ2-1; TRBD2 matches 12 bases. In germline, CDR1 is GTSNPN, CDR2 SVGIG (reference sequence). The CDR3 is 14 amino acids. V lost 6 bases and J lost 8; bases outside the gene matches: 8. The full variable domain, completed using reference TRBV30 and TRBJ2-1, is SQTIHQWPATLVQPVGSPLSLECTVEGTSNPNLYWYRQAAGRGLQLLFYSVGIGQISSEVPQNLSASRPQDRQFILSSKKLLLSDSGFYLCACPPSGGADEQFFGPGTRLTVL.

The chain links TRBV6-5 to TRBJ2-7; 7 positions agree with TRBD1. The CDR3 spans 15 residues. Germline loops: CDR1 MNHEY, CDR2 SVGAGI. V lost 0 bases, J lost 1 base, and 3 bases stayed unmatched. In nucleotides, the CDR3 is TGTGCCAGCAGTTACTCGACAGGGATTTCCTACGAGCAGTACTTC. This encodes CASSYSTGISYEQYF.

The genes are TRBV6-5 and TRBJ2-7; tentative D call: TRBD2 (5 bases). V was trimmed by 5 bases and J by 4 bases, leaving 18 bases between them. CDR1 is MNHEY, CDR2 SVGAGI, per germline. The CDR3 is 15 amino acids. The DNA for the CDR3 is TGTGCCAGCAGTGCGACTCCGGAACGGGGTTACGAGCAGTACTTC. Residues: CASSATPERGYEQYF.

The chain joins TRBV5-6 to TRBJ2-5; tentative D call: TRBD1 (7 bases). This CDR3 comprises 14 residues. Germline V gene sequence: CDR1 SGHDT, CDR2 YYEEEE. V was shortened by 4 bases and J by 1 base, with 11 bases between the two germline ends. CDR3 bases: TGTGCCAGCAGCGGCGGGACAGTCCAAGAGACCCAGTACTTC. Translated, it gives CASSGGTVQETQYF. Filled out from reference TRBV5-6 and TRBJ2-5, the complete variable domain reads DAGVTQSPTHLIKTRGQQVTLRCSPKSGHDTVSWYQQALGQGPQFIFQYYEEEERQRGNFPDRFSGHQFPNYSSELNVNALLLGDSALYLCASSGGTVQETQYFGPGTRLLVL.

The rearrangement uses TRBV5-6 and TRBJ1-4, with TRBD1 matching 10 bases. J was trimmed by 8 bases and V by 4 bases; bases with no gene match: 8. Germline V gene sequence: CDR1 SGHDT, CDR2 YYEEEE. The CDR3 is made up of 15 amino acids. Written as DNA, the CDR3 is TGTGCCAGCAGCCTGACAGGGGGCGATTGGGAAAAACTGTTTTTT. The encoded protein is CASSLTGGDWEKLFF.

V and J are TRBV6-1 and TRBJ1-1, with D unclear. Between the trimmed V and J ends, which lost 7 bases and 1 base, there was a span of 13 bases. Looked up from germline, CDR1 is MNHNS and CDR2 is SASEGT. There are 14 residues in the CDR3. DNA for the CDR3: TGTGCCAGCACCGAGTGGGGAGGGAACACTGAAGCTTTCTTT. Its protein product is CASTEWGGNTEAFF.

This chain connects TRBV29-1 to TRBJ2-5, with D tentatively TRBD1 (6 bases). V was clipped by 7 bases and J by 5 bases, with 20 bases between them. The germline gives CDR1 SQVTM, CDR2 ANQGSEA. This CDR3 region has 14 residues. Here the CDR3 DNA reads TGCAGCGCCACCCGCCCTACAGGGTTCGAGACCCAGTACTTC. It is translated as CSATRPTGFETQYF.

J is TRBJ2-5 and V is TRBV6-6, with 10 bases lining up with TRBD2. Germline assignment: CDR1 MNHNY and CDR2 SVGAGI (reference sequence). The CDR3 runs 15 residues. Trimming cost V 7 bases and J 4 bases; bases outside gene matches: 9. DNA of the CDR3: TGTGCCAGCAATCGACTAGCGGGTCTAGGAGAGACCCAGTACTTC. It specifies CASNRLAGLGETQYF.

The V call is TRBV7-6, the J call TRBJ1-6, with 11 positions matching TRBD1. V trimming: 5 bases; J trimming: 10 bases; junction bases outside the gene matches: 7. From germline, CDR1 is SGHVS and CDR2 FNYEAQ. CDR3 length: 15 residues. This CDR3 reads CASSPDRGLLSPLHF. The CDR3 region has the DNA TGTGCCAGCAGCCCGGACAGGGGGCTTCTCTCACCCCTCCACTTT.

The chain uses TRBV5-1 and TRBJ2-5, with TRBD2 matching 9 bases. Germline V CDR1 and CDR2: SGHRS, YFSETQ. The junction had 4 bases not matched to a gene; V was cut back by 6 bases and J by 1 base. CDR3 length equals 14 residues. The CDR3 DNA reads TGCGCCAGCACACAACTAGCGGGCCAAGAGACCCAGTACTTC. It encodes CASTQLAGQETQYF.

The genes are TRBV6-1 and TRBJ2-2; TRBD1 agrees at 8 bases. Germline V gene lookup returns CDR1 MNHNS and CDR2 SASEGT. The junction had 4 bases not matched to a gene; V was cut back by 4 bases and J by 0 bases. The CDR3 is 16 amino acids. Here the CDR3 DNA reads TGTGCCAGCAGTGCTACAGGGGGAGCGAACACCGGGGAGCTGTTTTTT. It yields the protein CASSATGGANTGELFF.

The chain uses TRBV21-1 and TRBJ2-2; the table's D call, TRBD1, was not checked against the DNA. TRBV21-1 is listed as a pseudogene. The CDR3 covers 16 residues. This CDR3 reads CASSLQVSGNTGELFF. CDR3 in DNA: TGTGCCAGCAGCCTGCAAGTCTCAGGGAACACCGGGGAGCTGTTTTTT.

This chain links TRBV5-1 with TRBJ1-1; D is unresolved. From germline, CDR1 is SGHRS and CDR2 YFSETQ. The CDR3 sequence is 12 residues long. V was shortened by 3 bases and J by 4 bases, with 7 bases between the two germline ends. In DNA, the CDR3 is TGCGCCAGCAGCTCACAAACCACTGAAGCTTTCTTT. Encoded protein: CASSSQTTEAFF.

J is TRBJ2-7 and V is TRBV30, with D possibly being TRBD1 (6 bases). The germline V gene encodes CDR1 GTSNPN and CDR2 SVGIG (reference sequence). This CDR3 is 15 amino acids long. V lost 0 bases to trimming and J lost 3 bases, with 15 bases between them. The CDR3 protein is CAWSVHAGAVYEQYF. CDR3 bases: TGTGCCTGGAGTGTACACGCAGGGGCTGTCTACGAGCAGTACTTC.

This chain links TRBV2 with TRBJ1-1; D perhaps matches TRBD1 (6 bases). The CDR3 extends over 15 amino acids. The V end was cut by 8 bases, the J end by 4 bases, with 20 bases between. Germline V gene lookup returns CDR1 SNHLY and CDR2 FYNNEI. Written as DNA, the CDR3 is TGTGCCAGCCGGAAGGGGGGGGCGCGCGGCACTGAAGCTTTCTTT. Translation gives CASRKGGARGTEAFF.

V is TRBV30 and J is TRBJ1-2; maybe TRBD1 (6 bases). Trimming took off 0 bases at V and 6 bases at J, with 14 bases between the two ends. This CDR3 is built from 14 residues. Germline CDR1 and CDR2: GTSNPN and SVGIG (reference sequence). This chain's CDR3 is CAWSVRLAGDGYTF. The CDR3 DNA follows: TGTGCCTGGAGTGTACGGTTGGCAGGGGATGGCTACACCTTC.

V and J are TRBV6-1 and TRBJ1-1; possible D gene TRBD1, 6 bases. This CDR3 region has 16 residues. Trimming stripped 1 base from V and 6 bases from J, with 18 bases between. Germline loops: CDR1 MNHNS, CDR2 SASEGT. The CDR3 nucleotides read TGTGCCAGCAGTGAAGTCGCCTTGGGAGGGGGTTCTGAAGCTTTCTTT. Translated: CASSEVALGGGSEAFF.

The chain is built from TRBV30 and TRBJ1-3, with 8 bases identical to TRBD1. The CDR3 is made up of 14 amino acids. Germline V gene sequence: CDR1 GTSNPN, CDR2 SVGIG (reference sequence). V shed 5 bases and J 0 bases; nucleotides not matched to a gene: 3. The CDR3 spells CAWLGQDSGNTIYF. The CDR3 DNA reads as TGTGCCTGGCTGGGACAGGACTCTGGAAACACCATATATTTT.

The chain employs TRBV30 and TRBJ1-5; TRBD1 aligns across 8 bases. The ends lost 1 base at V and 4 bases at J; junction bases unmatched: 9. The CDR3 runs 16 residues. Germline CDR1 reads GTSNPN; CDR2 reads SVGIG (reference sequence). The CDR3 reads CAWSALTGDRNQPQHF. The CDR3 DNA reads as TGTGCCTGGAGTGCCTTGACAGGGGATAGGAATCAGCCCCAGCATTTT.

The chain carries TRBV25-1 and TRBJ1-5; 7 bases agree with TRBD1. V dropped 6 bases and J dropped 4; count of bases not matched to a gene: 0. The CDR3 runs to 12 residues. The V gene's germline CDR1 is MGHDK and CDR2 SYGVNS. The CDR3 loop reads CASRQGNQPQHF. As DNA, the CDR3 is TGTGCCAGCAGACAGGGGAATCAGCCCCAGCATTTT.